What follows are 8 T cell receptor beta chains derived from one specimen sequenced in a study of vaccination and CD4 T cells after COVID-19. The Oncomine TCR Beta short-read assay was applied to DNA of cultured CD4+ T cells. TCRdb reprocessed the PCR reads with MiXCR, giving one entry per CDR3 protein. Of 12,000 or so distinct CDR3 sequences detected, 50% appear once; the ten largest clones hold roughly 19%. The sample's treatment: roughly 10-day PBMC culture with coronavirus spike peptide pools or control peptides (ViraFEST assay). Their antigens are not known. Material for sequencing was CD4+ T cells from blood, cultured in vitro. These receptors were taken from a human donor who had recovered from COVID-19.

This chain joins TRBV11-1 and TRBJ2-5; D unclear. Trimming removed 1 base at V and 2 bases at J, with 8 bases between. The CDR3 loop spans 14 amino acids. Germline loops: CDR1 SGHAT, CDR2 FQDESV (reference sequence). The CDR3 DNA reads as TGTGCCAGCAGCTTAGGTGGGAAACAAGAGACCCAGTACTTC. It is translated as CASSLGGKQETQYF.

Only a few counts were recorded for this clonotype. The gene calls are TRBV6-2 or TRBV6-3 and TRBJ2-7; 14 bases fit TRBD2. The V gene end was trimmed by 6 bases and the J gene end by 0 bases; junction bases not matched to a gene: 7. This CDR3 has 17 residues. The germline gives CDR1 MNHEY, CDR2 SVGEGT. CDR3 DNA: TGTGCCAGCAGACAAGGACTAGCGGGAGGCTTCTCCTACGAGCAGTACTTC. Protein sequence: CASRQGLAGGFSYEQYF.

The J gene is TRBJ2-7, the V gene TRBV20-1; D not certain. This CDR3 comprises 15 residues. Between the trimmed V and J ends, which lost 0 bases and 7 bases, there was a span of 19 bases. In germline, CDR1 is DFQATT, CDR2 SNEGSKA (reference sequence). CDR3 in DNA: TGCAGTGCTAGAGATTTGGCCGATCCTCGACCGGAGCAGTACTTC. Its translation: CSARDLADPRPEQYF.

The gene calls are TRBV10-2 and TRBJ1-5; weak D call: TRBD1 (5 bases). V was shortened by 6 bases and J by 9 bases, with 15 bases between the two germline ends. Germline V lookup: CDR1 WSHSY, CDR2 SAAADI. CDR3 length equals 13 residues. This chain's CDR3 is CASSGTSVMPQHF. Here the CDR3 DNA reads TGCGCCAGCAGCGGGACGTCGGTAATGCCCCAGCATTTT.

This clonotype was found a few times. The J gene is TRBJ2-3, the V gene TRBV5-4, with D tentatively TRBD1 or TRBD2 (6 bases each). Trimming cost V 2 bases and J 6 bases, with 10 bases left between them. Germline-derived CDR1 and CDR2 are SGHNT and YYREEE (reference sequence). The CDR3 contains 13 residues. In DNA form, the CDR3 reads TGTGCCAGCAGCTTAACAGGGACTGATACGCAGTATTTT. Protein product: CASSLTGTDTQYF.

The gene calls are TRBV28 and TRBJ1-2; 8 nucleotides match TRBD1. CDR1 is MDHEN, CDR2 SYDVKM, per germline. Trimming cost V 2 bases and J 6 bases; bases outside gene matches: 5. The CDR3 extends over 14 amino acids. The CDR3 region has the DNA TGTGCCAGCAGTTTAGTACAGGGGGGCCATGGCTACACCTTC. Its translation: CASSLVQGGHGYTF.

The CDR3 nucleotides are TGTGCCAGCAGCCCGACTAGCGGGAGAGACGAGCAGTACTTC. The encoded protein is CASSPTSGRDEQYF. This chain links TRBV3-1 with TRBJ2-7; 12 nucleotides match TRBD2. Germline assignment: CDR1 LGHDT and CDR2 YNNKEL (reference sequence). The CDR3 is made up of 14 amino acids. V dropped 4 bases and J dropped 5; count of bases not matched to a gene: 3.

The chain links TRBV2 to TRBJ1-6; D is undetermined. The CDR3 is 16 amino acids. Germline lookup yields CDR1 SNHLY and CDR2 FYNNEI. Trimming took off 4 bases at V and 0 bases at J, with 10 bases between the two ends. CDR3 protein: CASSVLISSYNSPLHF. CDR3 DNA sequence: TGTGCCAGCAGTGTCTTGATAAGCTCCTATAATTCACCCCTCCACTTT.